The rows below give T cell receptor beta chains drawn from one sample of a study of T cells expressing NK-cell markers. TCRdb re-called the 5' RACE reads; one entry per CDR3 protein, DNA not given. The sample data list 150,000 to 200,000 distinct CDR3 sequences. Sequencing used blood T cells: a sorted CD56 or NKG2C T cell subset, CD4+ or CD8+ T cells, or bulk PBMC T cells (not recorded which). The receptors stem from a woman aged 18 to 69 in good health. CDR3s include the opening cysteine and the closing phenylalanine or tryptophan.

CASKTGTSGRRQETQYF,TRBJ2-5,TRBV28
CASSQKGTDPEKLFF,TRBJ1-4,TRBV3-1
CASSPPAPGLAGGPWDTQYF,TRBJ2-3,TRBV27
CASSLVRAATYQETQYF,TRBJ2-5,TRBV7-2
CASRVAGANEQFF,TRBJ2-1,TRBV5-1
CASSLQGPAGANVLTF,TRBJ2-6,TRBV5-4
CASSQGLAAGRGTQYF,TRBJ2-5,TRBV3-1
CASSAQSTGGEQYF,TRBJ2-7,TRBV9
CASSPTSGGIYNEQFF,TRBJ2-1,TRBV7-2
CASIGSGRREQFF,TRBJ2-1,TRBV19
CASSPDVNRPPQHF,TRBJ1-5,TRBV6-2/TRBV6-3
CSAINRATNEKLFF,TRBJ1-4,TRBV20-1
CASSVSTEQVTEAFF,TRBJ1-1,TRBV9
CSASTLADYNEQFF,TRBJ2-1,TRBV20-1
CASNGETEAFF,TRBJ1-1,TRBV2
CASSLAPLSGEAFF,TRBJ1-1,TRBV5-1
CASSSRLAGARYEQYF,TRBJ2-7,TRBV7-2
CASSYRTGGTEAFF,TRBJ1-1,TRBV7-9
CASSVWAAATGELFF,TRBJ2-2,TRBV9
CASSDAGTSGGQYF,TRBJ2-7,TRBV6-1
CASSPTSGRRNEQFF,TRBJ2-1,TRBV3-1
CSARDLTSGRGLREQFF,TRBJ2-1,TRBV20-1
CASSLAGSSTDTQYF,TRBJ2-3,TRBV7-8
CASSGLGINEKLFF,TRBJ1-4,TRBV5-1
CASTDTSYGYTF,TRBJ1-2,TRBV9
CSVELGQYNEQFF,TRBJ2-1,TRBV29-1
CASSFRDRDEKLFF,TRBJ1-4,TRBV13
CASSRGPNTEAFF,TRBJ1-1,TRBV7-3
CASSLVPAGDTGELFF,TRBJ2-2,TRBV7-2
CAIRQGGGDEQYF,TRBJ2-7,TRBV10-3
CASSPQGLKNIQYF,TRBJ2-4,TRBV5-6
CSVEWPDPSSYNEQFF,TRBJ2-1,TRBV29-1
CASSPRTALNTEAFF,TRBJ1-1,TRBV3-1
CASSKTSGIQTQYF,TRBJ2-5,TRBV27
CASSPTWTSPTGELFF,TRBJ2-2,TRBV5-4
CASSQLGLGETQYF,TRBJ2-5,TRBV4-1
CASSRGTSGASETQYF,TRBJ2-5,TRBV3-1
CASSFDLGGETQYF,TRBJ2-5,TRBV12-3/TRBV12-4